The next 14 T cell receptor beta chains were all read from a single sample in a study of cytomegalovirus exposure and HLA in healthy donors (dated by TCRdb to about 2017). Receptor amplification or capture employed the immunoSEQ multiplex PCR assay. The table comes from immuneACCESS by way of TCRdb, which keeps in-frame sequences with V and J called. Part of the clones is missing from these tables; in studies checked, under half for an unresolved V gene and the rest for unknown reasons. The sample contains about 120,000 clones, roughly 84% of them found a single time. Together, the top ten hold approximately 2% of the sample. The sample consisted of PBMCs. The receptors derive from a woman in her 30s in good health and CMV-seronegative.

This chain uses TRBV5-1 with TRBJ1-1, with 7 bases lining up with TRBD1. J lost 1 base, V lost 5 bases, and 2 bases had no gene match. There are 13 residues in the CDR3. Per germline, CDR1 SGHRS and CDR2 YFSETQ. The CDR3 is CASRQGPNTEAFF. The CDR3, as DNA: TGCGCCAGCAGACAGGGGCCGAACACTGAAGCTTTCTTT.

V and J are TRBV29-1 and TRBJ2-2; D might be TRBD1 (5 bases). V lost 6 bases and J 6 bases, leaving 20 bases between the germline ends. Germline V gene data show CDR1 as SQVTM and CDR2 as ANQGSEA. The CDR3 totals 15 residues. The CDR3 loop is CSVRTDNTGSGELFF. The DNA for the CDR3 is TGCAGCGTCCGGACGGACAACACCGGTTCCGGGGAGCTGTTTTTT.

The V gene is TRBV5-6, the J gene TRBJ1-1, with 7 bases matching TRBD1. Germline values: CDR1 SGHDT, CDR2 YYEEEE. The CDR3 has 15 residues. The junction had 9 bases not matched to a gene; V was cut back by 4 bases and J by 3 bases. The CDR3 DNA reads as TGTGCCAGCAGCCTAATGGGACAGTGGGACACTGAAGCTTTCTTT. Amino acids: CASSLMGQWDTEAFF.

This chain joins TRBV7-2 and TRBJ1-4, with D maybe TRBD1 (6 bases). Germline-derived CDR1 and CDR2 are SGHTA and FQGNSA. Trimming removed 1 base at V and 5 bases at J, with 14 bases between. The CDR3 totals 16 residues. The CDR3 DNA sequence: TGTGCCAGCAGCTTAGATACAGGGCCGGGCAATGAAAAACTGTTTTTT. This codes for CASSLDTGPGNEKLFF.

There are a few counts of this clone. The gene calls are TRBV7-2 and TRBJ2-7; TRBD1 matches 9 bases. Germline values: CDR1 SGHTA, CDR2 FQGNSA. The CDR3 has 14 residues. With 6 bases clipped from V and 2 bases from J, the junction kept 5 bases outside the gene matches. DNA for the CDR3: TGTGCCAGCAGGCGGGGACAGGGCACCTACGAGCAGTACTTC. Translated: CASRRGQGTYEQYF.

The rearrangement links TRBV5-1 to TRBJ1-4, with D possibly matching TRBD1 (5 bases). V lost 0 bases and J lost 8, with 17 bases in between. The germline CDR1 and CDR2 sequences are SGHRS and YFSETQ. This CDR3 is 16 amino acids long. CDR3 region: CASSLAVGGSGEKLFF. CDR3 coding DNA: TGCGCCAGCAGCTTGGCGGTCGGGGGGTCCGGGGAAAAACTGTTTTTT. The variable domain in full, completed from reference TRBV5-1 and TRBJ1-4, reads KAGVTQTPRYLIKTRGQQVTLSCSPISGHRSVSWYQQTPGQGLQFLFEYFSETQRNKGNFPGRFSGRQFSNSRSEMNVSTLELGDSALYLCASSLAVGGSGEKLFFGSGTQLSVL.

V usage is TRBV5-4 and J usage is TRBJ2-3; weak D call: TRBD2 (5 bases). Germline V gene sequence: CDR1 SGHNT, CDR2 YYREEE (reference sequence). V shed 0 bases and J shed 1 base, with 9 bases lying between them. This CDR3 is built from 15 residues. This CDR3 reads CASSLGRTGTDTQYF. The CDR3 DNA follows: TGTGCCAGCAGCTTGGGGCGGACTGGCACAGATACGCAGTATTTT.

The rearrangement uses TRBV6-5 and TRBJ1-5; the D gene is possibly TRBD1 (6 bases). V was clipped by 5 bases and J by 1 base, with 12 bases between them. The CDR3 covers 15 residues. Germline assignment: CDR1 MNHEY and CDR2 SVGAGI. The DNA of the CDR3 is TGTGCCAGCAGTAAACAGGGTGGGAGCAATCAGCCCCAGCATTTT. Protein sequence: CASSKQGGSNQPQHF.

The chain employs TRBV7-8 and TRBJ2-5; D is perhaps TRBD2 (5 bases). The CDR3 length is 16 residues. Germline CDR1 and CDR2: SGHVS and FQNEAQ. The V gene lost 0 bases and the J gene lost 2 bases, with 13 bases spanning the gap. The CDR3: CASSLARAGLQETQYF. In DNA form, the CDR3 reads TGTGCCAGCAGCTTAGCGCGGGCGGGCCTACAAGAGACCCAGTACTTC.

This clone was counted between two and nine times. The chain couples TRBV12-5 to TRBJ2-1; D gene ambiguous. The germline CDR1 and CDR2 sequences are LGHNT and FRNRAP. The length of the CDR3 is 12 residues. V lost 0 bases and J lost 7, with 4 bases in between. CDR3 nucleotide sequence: TGTGCTAGTGGTTTGGTTCGGAATGAGCAGTTCTTC. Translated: CASGLVRNEQFF.

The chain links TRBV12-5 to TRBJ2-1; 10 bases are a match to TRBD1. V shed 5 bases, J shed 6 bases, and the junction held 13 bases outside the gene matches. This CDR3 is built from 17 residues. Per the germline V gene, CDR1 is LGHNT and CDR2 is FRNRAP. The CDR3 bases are TGTGCTAGTGGTCCAGATTCAGGGCGGACAGGGGGCAATGAGCAGTTCTTC. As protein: CASGPDSGRTGGNEQFF.

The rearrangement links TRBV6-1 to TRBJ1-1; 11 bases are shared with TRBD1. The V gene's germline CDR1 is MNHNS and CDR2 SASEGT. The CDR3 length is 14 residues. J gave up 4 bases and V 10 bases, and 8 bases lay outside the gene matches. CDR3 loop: CATSGQGVGTEAFF. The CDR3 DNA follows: TGTGCCACCTCGGGACAGGGGGTAGGCACTGAAGCTTTCTTT.

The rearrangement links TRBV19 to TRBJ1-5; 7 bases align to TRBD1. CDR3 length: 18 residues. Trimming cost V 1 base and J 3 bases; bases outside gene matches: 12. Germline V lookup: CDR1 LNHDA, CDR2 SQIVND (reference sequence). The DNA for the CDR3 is TGTGCCAGTAGTATAGGGGCCCTCGGGACAGCCATCAATCAGCCCCAGCATTTT. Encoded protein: CASSIGALGTAINQPQHF.

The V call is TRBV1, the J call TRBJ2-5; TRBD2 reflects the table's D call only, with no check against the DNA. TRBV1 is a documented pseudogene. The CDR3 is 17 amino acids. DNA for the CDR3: TGCACCAGCAGCCAAAGTAGCGGGGGGCAAAACCAAGAGACCCAGTACTTC. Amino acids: CTSSQSSGGQNQETQYF.